Below, 7 T cell receptor beta chains from the same sample are listed, as sequenced in a study of blood T cell repertoires in COVID-19. Assay used: immunoSEQ multiplex PCR; TCRdb lists only in-frame clones, some missing. Seen here are tens of thousands of clones, around 86% observed once, and the top ten hold about 8.3%. The specimen was peripheral blood. These receptors originate from a man aged 30 to 39 with acute or convalescent COVID-19.

Written as DNA, the CDR3 is TGTGCCAGCAGCTTTGGGACTAGCACCTTCGAGCAGTACTTC. Its translation is CASSFGTSTFEQYF. The chain recombines TRBV11-1 with TRBJ2-7, with 9 positions matching TRBD2. Germline V gene lookup returns CDR1 SGHAT and CDR2 FQDESV (reference sequence). The trim removed 3 bases at V and 6 bases at J, leaving 6 bases unmatched. CDR3 length: 14 amino acids.

In its sample, this clone was seen once. The chain recombines TRBV7-5 with TRBJ2-5; the table names TRBD2, a call not compared with the DNA. TRBV7-5 is flagged as a pseudogene. The CDR3 sequence is 15 residues long. CDR3 coding DNA: TGTGTCAGAAGCTCAAGGCCGCGACTCCAAGAGACCCAGTACTTC. The encoded protein is CVRSSRPRLQETQYF.

V and J are TRBV7-9 and TRBJ1-4; maybe TRBD1 (6 bases). Trimming took 3 bases from V and 5 from J, leaving 10 bases between them. The CDR3 loop spans 14 amino acids. Germline V gene data show CDR1 as SEHNR and CDR2 as FQNEAQ (reference sequence). The CDR3 nucleotides read TGTGCCAGCAGCTTCGCAGGGGCAAATGAAAAACTGTTTTTT. This sequence encodes CASSFAGANEKLFF.

This chain joins TRBV2 and TRBJ1-6, with TRBD1 identical over 11 bases. Germline-derived CDR1 and CDR2 are SNHLY and FYNNEI. The trim removed 6 bases at V and 9 bases at J, leaving 4 bases unmatched. This CDR3 has 14 residues. The CDR3 is CASRADRGPSPLHF. The CDR3 DNA follows: TGTGCCAGCAGGGCGGACAGGGGGCCTTCACCCCTCCACTTT.

The rearrangement joins TRBV7-3 to TRBJ2-1; tentatively, D is TRBD2 (5 bases). Deletions cut 2 bases from V and 3 bases from J, with 11 bases between. The CDR3 has 15 residues. CDR1 is SGHTA, CDR2 FQGTGA, per germline. As DNA, the CDR3 is TGTGCCAGCAGCTTATATCCGGGATACTACAATGAGCAGTTCTTC. It translates to CASSLYPGYYNEQFF. The full variable domain, its missing parts supplied by reference TRBV7-3 and TRBJ2-1, is GAGVSQTPSNKVTEKGKYVELRCDPISGHTALYWYRQSLGQGPEFLIYFQGTGAADDSGLPNDRFFAVRPEGSVSTLKIQRTERGDSAVYLCASSLYPGYYNEQFFGPGTRLTVL.

V usage is TRBV6-4 and J usage is TRBJ1-6, with D possibly matching TRBD1 (6 bases). Germline V lookup: CDR1 MRHNA, CDR2 SNTAGT. Trimming cost V 4 bases and J 7 bases, with 14 bases left between them. The CDR3 has 15 residues. The CDR3 sequence: CASSAASGENSPLHF. CDR3 DNA: TGTGCCAGCAGTGCGGCTTCAGGGGAAAATTCACCCCTCCACTTT.

V gene TRBV28 combines with J gene TRBJ1-5; no reliable D call. Trimming stripped 3 bases from V and 0 bases from J, with 12 bases between. Per the germline V gene, CDR1 is MDHEN and CDR2 is SYDVKM. This CDR3 is built from 16 residues. The CDR3 is CASSLMSPYSNQPQHF. In DNA, the CDR3 is TGTGCCAGCAGTTTGATGTCTCCCTATAGCAATCAGCCCCAGCATTTT.